What follows are 31 T cell receptor beta chains derived from one specimen sequenced in a study of blood T cell repertoires in COVID-19. The method was immunoSEQ multiplex PCR; TCRdb's version includes in-frame clones alone and lacks a portion of them. This table has over 130,000 clones, more than 80% appearing once. The specimen was PBMCs or T cells enriched from blood (not recorded which). The receptors were gathered from a woman between 18 and 29 years old who had been exposed to COVID-19.

The V gene is TRBV7-9, the J gene TRBJ2-5, with TRBD1 matching over 7 bases. Trimming removed 5 bases from V and 2 bases from J; junction bases left unmatched: 11. In germline, CDR1 is SEHNR, CDR2 FQNEAQ (reference sequence). The CDR3 is made up of 16 amino acids. CDR3 DNA sequence: TGTGCCAGCAGCCACCTCCCCGGGACAGTACAAGAGACCCAGTACTTC. It is translated as CASSHLPGTVQETQYF.

This rearrangement joins TRBV7-8 to TRBJ2-1, with 13 bases aligning to TRBD2. The CDR3 consists of 15 residues. From germline, CDR1 is SGHVS and CDR2 FQNEAQ. J gave up 9 bases and V 5 bases, and 7 bases lay outside the gene matches. As DNA, the CDR3 is TGTGCCAGCAGCATTCGGACTAGCGGGAGTTTTGAGCAGTTCTTC. Translation: CASSIRTSGSFEQFF. The entire variable domain, with the rest obtained from reference TRBV7-8 and TRBJ2-1, is as follows: GAGVSQSPRYKVAKRGQDVALRCDPISGHVSLFWYQQALGQGPEFLTYFQNEAQLDKSGLPSDRFFAERPEGSVSTLKIQRTQQEDSAVYLCASSIRTSGSFEQFFGPGTRLTVL.

The J gene is TRBJ1-2, the V gene TRBV6-5; 8 bases are shared with TRBD1. The V segment lost 2 bases and the J segment 3 bases; nucleotides outside the gene matches: 5. Germline V CDR1 and CDR2: MNHEY, SVGAGI. This CDR3 is 15 amino acids long. CDR3 in amino acids: CASSYGTGSYYGYTF. Written as DNA, the CDR3 is TGTGCCAGCAGTTACGGGACAGGAAGTTACTATGGCTACACCTTC.

This clone has just one count. The genes are TRBV11-3 and TRBJ2-2; D might be TRBD2 (7 bases). Per germline, CDR1 SGHNT and CDR2 YENEEA. The CDR3 is 13 residues long. The V end lost 3 bases, the J end lost 8 bases, and 10 bases lay between the germline ends. In DNA form, the CDR3 reads TGTGCCAGCAGCTTTGGGGGGGCTGGGGAGCTGTTTTTT. Its protein is CASSFGGAGELFF.

This clone showed up just once. V usage is TRBV7-8 and J usage is TRBJ1-6; no clear D. CDR3 size: 13 residues. The germline gives CDR1 SGHVS, CDR2 FQNEAQ. Deletions cut 3 bases from V and 9 bases from J, with 9 bases between. The CDR3, as DNA: TGTGCCAGCAGCTTTCCGGGTCGTTCACCCCTCCACTTT. It translates to CASSFPGRSPLHF.

For the CDR3, the DNA is TGTGCCAGCAGTTCCCCAGGATACTACGAGCAGTACTTC. The encoded protein is CASSSPGYYEQYF. The chain combines TRBV27 with TRBJ2-7; D ambiguous. The V and J ends lost 4 bases and 3 bases respectively, with 10 bases between them. CDR1 and CDR2 from the germline V gene are MNHEY and SMNVEV (reference sequence). This CDR3 is 13 amino acids long.

In DNA, the CDR3 is TGTGCCAGCAGCTTAGACCCTAGTTCCCAAGAGACCCAGTACTTC. Encoded protein: CASSLDPSSQETQYF. The J gene is TRBJ2-5, the V gene TRBV7-2, with D uncertain. The CDR3 sequence is 15 residues long. Germline loops: CDR1 SGHTA, CDR2 FQGNSA. V was pared by 1 base and J by 1 base, with 10 bases between.

The chain carries TRBV29-1 and TRBJ2-5, with D possibly being TRBD2 (5 bases). Germline-derived CDR1 and CDR2 are SQVTM and ANQGSEA. The CDR3 is 12 amino acids. V lost 3 bases to trimming and J lost 4 bases, with 9 bases between them. The CDR3 loop reads CSVEIEGETQYF. For the CDR3, the DNA is TGCAGCGTTGAGATTGAGGGAGAGACCCAGTACTTC.

This clone occurred once. V and J are TRBV5-4 and TRBJ2-1; 7 nucleotides align to TRBD2. J lost 6 bases, V lost 4 bases, and 10 bases had no gene match. From germline, CDR1 is SGHNT and CDR2 YYREEE (reference sequence). The CDR3 is made up of 15 amino acids. CDR3 sequence (DNA): TGTGCCAGCAGCGGACCTAGCGGAATGGGCAATGAGCAGTTCTTC. Residues: CASSGPSGMGNEQFF. Variable domain in full (rest from reference TRBV5-4 and TRBJ2-1): ETGVTQSPTHLIKTRGQQVTLRCSSQSGHNTVSWYQQALGQGPQFIFQYYREEENGRGNFPPRFSGLQFPNYSSELNVNALELDDSALYLCASSGPSGMGNEQFFGPGTRLTVL.

V gene TRBV18 combines with J gene TRBJ2-7; TRBD1 might be the D (5 bases). This CDR3 is 15 amino acids long. V was cut by 0 bases and J by 0 bases, with 9 bases left in between. Per germline, CDR1 KGHSH and CDR2 LQKENI. Here the CDR3 DNA reads TGTGCCAGCTCACCACCGGGCAGGGCCTCCTACGAGCAGTACTTC. Encoded protein: CASSPPGRASYEQYF.

The chain couples TRBV7-8 to TRBJ1-5; maybe TRBD1 (5 bases). This CDR3 has 16 residues. CDR1 and CDR2 (germline): SGHVS, FQNEAQ. Between the trimmed V and J ends, which lost 1 base and 1 base, there was a span of 11 bases. CDR3 bases: TGTGCCAGCAGCTTAGGGGGCTGGGGAAGCAATCAGCCCCAGCATTTT. It codes for CASSLGGWGSNQPQHF.

The chain is built from TRBV19 and TRBJ2-2; no clear D. The CDR3 covers 14 residues. Trimming pared 3 bases from V and 0 bases from J, leaving 5 bases between. CDR1 and CDR2 (germline): LNHDA, SQIVND (reference sequence). The CDR3 reads CASSMRPNTGELFF. The CDR3 bases are TGTGCCAGTAGTATGAGGCCGAACACCGGGGAGCTGTTTTTT.

CDR3 nucleotide sequence: TGCGCCAGCAGCCAAGATTCGACTAGCGGGAGTTATGAGCAGTTCTTC. Residues: CASSQDSTSGSYEQFF. The genes are TRBV4-3 and TRBJ2-1, with 12 bases aligning to TRBD2. Unmatched junction bases numbered 5, after V lost 0 bases and J lost 8 bases. CDR1 is LGHNA, CDR2 YSLEER, per germline. The CDR3 has 16 residues.

The chain carries TRBV11-2 and TRBJ1-1, with D uncertain. Germline CDR1 SGHAT, CDR2 FQNNGV. V lost 2 bases and J lost 5, with 12 bases in between. The CDR3 runs to 14 residues. CDR3 coding DNA: TGTGCCAGCAGCTTATGGAGGGTCGGGACTGAAGCTTTCTTT. Protein sequence: CASSLWRVGTEAFF.

V is TRBV6-2 or TRBV6-3 and J is TRBJ1-5; D remains unclear. This CDR3 has 15 residues. CDR1 is MNHEY, CDR2 SVGEGT, per germline. V was cut by 2 bases and J by 0 bases, with 8 bases left in between. The CDR3 region is CASSYTQNSNQPQHF. In nucleotides, the CDR3 is TGTGCCAGCAGTTACACCCAGAATAGCAATCAGCCCCAGCATTTT.

V gene TRBV10-3 combines with J gene TRBJ1-2; 10 bases line up with TRBD1. With V trimmed by 4 bases and J by 2 bases, 1 base remained unmatched. CDR3 length: 14 amino acids. Per the germline V gene, CDR1 is ENHRY and CDR2 is SYGVKD. CDR3 sequence reads: CAISGQGANYGYTF. The CDR3 DNA follows: TGTGCCATCAGTGGACAGGGGGCGAACTATGGCTACACCTTC.

The chain combines TRBV28 with TRBJ1-1; D gene ambiguous. Germline V lookup: CDR1 MDHEN, CDR2 SYDVKM. The CDR3 has 15 residues. V was shortened by 5 bases and J by 4 bases, with 17 bases between the two germline ends. Written as DNA, the CDR3 is TGTGCCAGCAGTCCTATAGTAGGCGCGGTCACTGAAGCTTTCTTT. It is translated as CASSPIVGAVTEAFF. Using reference TRBV28 and TRBJ1-1 for the parts outside the CDR3, the full variable domain is DVKVTQSSRYLVKRTGEKVFLECVQDMDHENMFWYRQDPGLGLRLIYFSYDVKMKEKGDIPEGYSVSREKKERFSLILESASTNQTSMYLCASSPIVGAVTEAFFGQGTRLTVV.

This sequence joins TRBV4-1 and TRBJ2-3; 14 nucleotides align to TRBD2. Losses at the gene ends were 3 bases for V and 4 bases for J; bases not matched to a gene: 12. This CDR3 has 19 residues. Germline V gives CDR1 MGHRA, CDR2 YSYEKL. CDR3 amino acids: CASSHRLAGGPRNADTQYF. The DNA of the CDR3 is TGCGCCAGCAGCCATCGACTAGCGGGAGGGCCGAGAAATGCAGATACGCAGTATTTT.

The gene calls are TRBV13 and TRBJ2-1, with 8 bases identical to TRBD2. The CDR3 is 15 residues long. The ends lost 5 bases at V and 6 bases at J; junction bases unmatched: 9. Germline V gene data show CDR1 as PRHDT and CDR2 as FYEKMQ (reference sequence). The CDR3 DNA is TGTGCCAGCAGCCGGAGAGCGGGGGATTTCAATGAGCAGTTCTTC. Amino acids: CASSRRAGDFNEQFF.

The chain is built from TRBV2 and TRBJ1-2; possibly TRBD1 for D (6 bases). Looked up from germline, CDR1 is SNHLY and CDR2 is FYNNEI. The CDR3 length is 15 residues. The V end lost 8 bases, the J end lost 4 bases, and 20 bases lay between the germline ends. The CDR3 DNA reads as TGTGCCAGCTCGCTTACTTCAGGGGCTATCTATGGCTACACCTTC. This gives the protein CASSLTSGAIYGYTF.

The CDR3 loop reads CASMPLTTGLNTEAFF. For the CDR3, the DNA is TGTGCCAGCATGCCATTAACGACGGGTCTGAACACTGAAGCTTTCTTT. The chain carries TRBV21-1 and TRBJ1-1. TRBV21-1 is classified as a pseudogene. The CDR3 extends over 16 amino acids.

This chain uses TRBV30 with TRBJ2-7; no firm D call. CDR1 and CDR2 (germline): GTSNPN, SVGIG (reference sequence). The CDR3 is 12 residues long. Trimming removed 0 bases at V and 6 bases at J, with 9 bases between. The CDR3 is CAWSVLSREQYF. CDR3 coding DNA: TGTGCCTGGAGTGTACTGAGTCGCGAGCAGTACTTC.

The V call is TRBV5-1, the J call TRBJ1-3, with a possible D match to TRBD1 (6 bases). The V end was cut by 1 base, the J end by 2 bases, with 10 bases between. CDR3 length: 15 residues. Germline CDR1 reads SGHRS; CDR2 reads YFSETQ. The CDR3 here is CASSLFQGPGNTIYF. The CDR3, as DNA: TGCGCCAGCAGCTTGTTTCAGGGGCCTGGAAACACCATATATTTT.

The J gene is TRBJ2-7, the V gene TRBV28; maybe TRBD2 (6 bases). Germline lookup yields CDR1 MDHEN and CDR2 SYDVKM. Between the trimmed V and J ends, which lost 6 bases and 2 bases, there was a span of 17 bases. The CDR3 is 15 amino acids. The CDR3 is CASRRPGLAAYEQYF. As DNA, the CDR3 is TGTGCCAGCAGACGGCCGGGACTGGCTGCCTACGAGCAGTACTTC.

The chain employs TRBV7-2 and TRBJ2-2; 14 nucleotides align to TRBD2. Germline V gene sequence: CDR1 SGHTA, CDR2 FQGNSA. CDR3 length equals 17 residues. V lost 2 bases, J lost 7 bases, and 6 bases stayed unmatched. CDR3 nucleotide sequence: TGTGCCAGCAGCTTAACCGGGACTAGCGGGAGAATCGGGGAGCTGTTTTTT. Protein sequence: CASSLTGTSGRIGELFF.

CDR3 sequence reads: CASSEQGQGTEQFF. CDR3 nucleotide sequence: TGTGCCAGCAGTGAACAAGGACAAGGAACTGAGCAGTTCTTC. The rearrangement uses TRBV2 and TRBJ2-1; possible D gene TRBD1, 5 bases. The germline V and J ends were trimmed by 2 bases and 9 bases, with 14 bases remaining between them. The germline CDR1 and CDR2 sequences are SNHLY and FYNNEI. The CDR3 totals 14 residues.

The CDR3 coding sequence is TGCGCCAGCAGCACGATAGCGGGAGAAGTCTACAATGAGCAGTTCTTC. This gives the protein CASSTIAGEVYNEQFF. The chain links TRBV5-1 to TRBJ2-1; TRBD2 aligns across 9 bases. The CDR3 runs to 16 residues. Germline V gives CDR1 SGHRS, CDR2 YFSETQ. Trimming at V came to 4 bases and at J to 3 bases, leaving 8 bases not matched to a gene.

The rearrangement links TRBV19 to TRBJ1-5; D is undetermined. V lost 2 bases and J 5 bases, leaving 7 bases between the germline ends. The CDR3 contains 13 residues. Germline CDR1 reads LNHDA; CDR2 reads SQIVND (reference sequence). For the CDR3, the DNA is TGTGCCAGTAGTATACAGGTGGATCAGCCCCAGCATTTT. Protein product: CASSIQVDQPQHF.

About this clone itself: Different DNA sequences within this sample yield the same CDR3. The chain has TRBV29-1 and TRBJ1-2; 8 bases are shared with TRBD1. CDR3 size: 12 residues. Per the germline V gene, CDR1 is SQVTM and CDR2 is ANQGSEA. The ends lost 2 bases at V and 8 bases at J; junction bases unmatched: 4. CDR3 amino acids: CSVERTGNGYTF. The DNA for the CDR3 is TGCAGCGTTGAAAGGACAGGGAACGGCTACACCTTC.

In its sample, this clone was seen once. The chain joins TRBV9 to TRBJ1-1, with no clear D. The CDR3 spans 13 residues. The V gene lost 5 bases and the J gene lost 4 bases, with 12 bases spanning the gap. Per the germline V gene, CDR1 is SGDLS and CDR2 is YYNGEE. CDR3 region: CASSIAEVTEAFF. CDR3 DNA: TGTGCCAGCAGTATAGCAGAGGTCACTGAAGCTTTCTTT. Together with reference TRBV9 and TRBJ1-1, the CDR3 gives the full variable domain: DSGVTQTPKHLITATGQRVTLRCSPRSGDLSVYWYQQSLDQGLQFLIQYYNGEERAKGNILERFSAQQFPDLHSELNLSSLELGDSALYFCASSIAEVTEAFFGQGTRLTVV.

This chain joins TRBV6-5 and TRBJ1-4; a possible D gene is TRBD1 (5 bases). This CDR3 spans 15 amino acids. Germline V gives CDR1 MNHEY, CDR2 SVGAGI. Trimming cost V 0 bases and J 4 bases, with 9 bases left between them. The CDR3 region is CASSYSGALNEKLFF. For the CDR3, the DNA is TGTGCCAGCAGTTACTCTGGGGCGCTTAATGAAAAACTGTTTTTT.